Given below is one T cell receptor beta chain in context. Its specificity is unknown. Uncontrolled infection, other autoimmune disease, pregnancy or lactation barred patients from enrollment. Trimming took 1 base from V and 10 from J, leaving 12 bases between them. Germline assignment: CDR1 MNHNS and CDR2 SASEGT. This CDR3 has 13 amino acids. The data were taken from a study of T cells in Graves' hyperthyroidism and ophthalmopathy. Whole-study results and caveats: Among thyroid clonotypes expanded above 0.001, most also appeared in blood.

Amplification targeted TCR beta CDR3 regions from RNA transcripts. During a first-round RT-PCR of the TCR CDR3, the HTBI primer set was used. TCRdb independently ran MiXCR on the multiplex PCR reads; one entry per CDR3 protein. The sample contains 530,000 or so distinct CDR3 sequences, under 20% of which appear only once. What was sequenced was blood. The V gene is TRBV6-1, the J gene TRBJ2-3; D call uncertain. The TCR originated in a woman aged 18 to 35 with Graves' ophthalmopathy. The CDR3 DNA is TGTGCCAGCAGTGAAGTTCGGTTAGCTCCGCAGTATTTT. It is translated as CASSEVRLAPQYF.